This passage covers 29 T cell receptor beta chains from one sample sequenced in a study of CD8+CD57+ T cells in acquired aplastic anemia. By flow cytometry, patients selected for sequencing had shown an expansion of CD8+CD57+ cells. Genomic DNA constituted the template upon which TCR beta VDJ and CDR3 profiling was performed. TCRdb recomputed calls from the reads with MiXCR, one row per CDR3 protein. The repertoire includes about 200,000 distinct CDR3 sequences, around three fifths of them detected once, and about 60% sits in the top ten. Material for sequencing was sorted CD4+, CD8+, or CD8+CD57+ T cells (not recorded which) from PBMCs. The receptors derive from a human donor with aplastic anemia.

This clonotype was observed a few times. V usage is TRBV11-1 and J usage is TRBJ2-3; D uncertain. Trimming stripped 8 bases from V and 3 bases from J, with 6 bases between. CDR1 and CDR2 from the germline V gene are SGHAT and FQDESV (reference sequence). The CDR3 has 11 residues. The CDR3, as DNA: TGTGCCAGCCTGGAGACAGATACGCAGTATTTT. Its translation is CASLETDTQYF.

This clonotype turned up a few times. The chain joins TRBV7-8 to TRBJ1-2; 9 nucleotides agree with TRBD1. The length of the CDR3 is 15 residues. Germline trimming cut 1 base from V and 4 bases from J; bases unmatched to any gene: 4. The germline gives CDR1 SGHVS, CDR2 FQNEAQ. CDR3 amino acids: CASSLGTGQGYGYTF. CDR3 bases: TGTGCCAGCAGCTTAGGGACGGGACAGGGCTATGGCTACACCTTC.

The chain is built from TRBV4-3 and TRBJ2-7; perhaps TRBD2 as D (7 bases). Trimming pared 1 base from V and 2 bases from J, leaving 12 bases between. This CDR3 has 15 residues. The germline CDR1 and CDR2 sequences are LGHNA and YSLEER. The chain's CDR3 is CASSQGSGTTYEQYF. The CDR3 nucleotides read TGCGCCAGCAGCCAAGGAAGCGGGACAACCTACGAGCAGTACTTC.

This clonotype was counted only a few times. J is TRBJ2-1 and V is TRBV10-3; D is unresolved. Between the trimmed V and J ends, which lost 3 bases and 4 bases, there was a span of 1 base. There are 11 residues in the CDR3. The germline gives CDR1 ENHRY, CDR2 SYGVKD. CDR3: CAISEYNEQFF. In DNA form, the CDR3 reads TGTGCCATCAGTGAATACAATGAGCAGTTCTTC.

This chain connects TRBV19 to TRBJ2-7; 11 bases map to TRBD2. The CDR3 contains 19 residues. Germline V CDR1 and CDR2: LNHDA, SQIVND (reference sequence). Germline trimming cut 3 bases from V and 2 bases from J; bases unmatched to any gene: 15. In DNA, the CDR3 is TGTGCCAGTAGTATGGGGCTAGCGGGGGGTACTGACCCACCCTACGAGCAGTACTTC. Protein product: CASSMGLAGGTDPPYEQYF.

A single count supports this clonotype. CDR3 protein: CASRDSDDEKLFF. The CDR3 region has the DNA TGCGCCAGCAGGGACAGCGACGATGAAAAACTGTTTTTT. The rearrangement uses TRBV5-1 and TRBJ1-4, with D perhaps matching TRBD1 (6 bases). V was cut by 5 bases and J by 6 bases, with 11 bases left in between. Germline lookup yields CDR1 SGHRS and CDR2 YFSETQ. The CDR3 spans 13 residues.

This rearrangement joins TRBV24-1 to TRBJ2-5, with TRBD2 as a possible D gene (6 bases). V was trimmed by 7 bases and J by 4 bases, leaving 18 bases between them. Germline V lookup: CDR1 KGHDR, CDR2 SFDVKD. This CDR3 region has 15 residues. Here the CDR3 reads CATSWSGAVPETQYF. The CDR3 DNA is TGTGCCACCAGCTGGTCGGGAGCGGTACCAGAGACCCAGTACTTC.

The CDR3 spells CASSLAEGPYNEQFF. The CDR3 DNA reads TGCGCCAGCAGCTTGGCCGAAGGTCCCTACAATGAGCAGTTCTTC. J is TRBJ2-1 and V is TRBV5-1; D is unresolved. Germline CDR1 and CDR2: SGHRS and YFSETQ. The CDR3 consists of 15 residues. V lost 0 bases to trimming and J lost 2 bases, with 9 bases between them. The full variable domain, rest sourced from reference TRBV5-1 and TRBJ2-1, is KAGVTQTPRYLIKTRGQQVTLSCSPISGHRSVSWYQQTPGQGLQFLFEYFSETQRNKGNFPGRFSGRQFSNSRSEMNVSTLELGDSALYLCASSLAEGPYNEQFFGPGTRLTVL.

The CDR3 reads CASSPQALGLTDTQYF. CDR3 coding DNA: TGTGCCAGCAGCCCACAGGCCCTTGGACTCACAGATACGCAGTATTTT. The chain is built from TRBV7-6 and TRBJ2-3, with D perhaps TRBD1 or TRBD2 (5 bases each). Deletions cut 5 bases from V and 2 bases from J, with 17 bases between. Looked up from germline, CDR1 is SGHVS and CDR2 is FNYEAQ. The CDR3 has 16 residues. The full variable domain, rest sourced from reference TRBV7-6 and TRBJ2-3, is GAGVSQSPRYKVTKRGQDVALRCDPISGHVSLYWYRQALGQGPEFLTYFNYEAQQDKSGLPNDRFSAERPEGSISTLTIQRTEQRDSAMYRCASSPQALGLTDTQYFGPGTRLTVL.

Remarks on this clonotype: This may be a read error: a much more frequent sequence differs by one nucleotide. The chain combines TRBV20-1 with TRBJ2-2; 10 bases align to TRBD1. Germline loops: CDR1 DFQATT, CDR2 SNEGSKA (reference sequence). The CDR3 runs 16 residues. DNA for the CDR3: TGCAGTGCTGGAGATCAAGGGACAGGGGACACCGGGGAGCTGTTTTTT. Residues: CSAGDQGTGDTGELFF.

This clonotype was counted at least ten times. This rearrangement joins TRBV7-6 to TRBJ2-7, with TRBD2 matching 13 bases. The CDR3 is 15 amino acids. Germline CDR1 SGHVS, CDR2 FNYEAQ. With V trimmed by 5 bases and J by 4 bases, 5 bases remained unmatched. CDR3 protein: CASSPGTSGVYEQYF. CDR3 nucleotides: TGTGCCAGCAGCCCCGGGACTAGCGGGGTGTACGAGCAGTACTTC.

V usage is TRBV10-3 and J usage is TRBJ2-7, with D tentatively TRBD1 (6 bases). V lost 3 bases and J lost 1, with 13 bases in between. The CDR3 runs 15 residues. Looked up from germline, CDR1 is ENHRY and CDR2 is SYGVKD. The CDR3 loop is CAISEPDSQSYEQYF. In DNA, the CDR3 is TGTGCCATCAGTGAACCGGACAGTCAATCCTACGAGCAGTACTTC.

This sequence joins TRBV9 and TRBJ2-3, with 12 bases aligning to TRBD2. The CDR3 is 15 residues long. The germline V gene encodes CDR1 SGDLS and CDR2 YYNGEE. The J segment lost 3 bases and the V segment lost 3 bases, leaving 2 bases of the junction unmatched. CDR3 sequence: CASSATSGGTDTQYF. The CDR3 DNA follows: TGTGCCAGCAGCGCCACTAGCGGGGGGACAGATACGCAGTATTTT.

This clonotype was found once. The chain is built from TRBV10-3 and TRBJ2-5; 7 bases align to TRBD1. V trimming: 6 bases; J trimming: 4 bases; junction bases outside the gene matches: 5. Looked up from germline, CDR1 is ENHRY and CDR2 is SYGVKD. The CDR3 length is 13 residues. The CDR3: CAISDREGETQYF. DNA for the CDR3: TGTGCCATCAGCGACAGGGAAGGAGAGACCCAGTACTTC.

The chain couples TRBV19 to TRBJ1-1, with a possible D match to TRBD1 (6 bases). The CDR3 runs 13 residues. V lost 7 bases to trimming and J lost 1 base, with 10 bases between them. Germline CDR1 LNHDA, CDR2 SQIVND (reference sequence). DNA of the CDR3: TGTGCCAGTACCCTACAGGGGAACACTGAAGCTTTCTTT. This gives the protein CASTLQGNTEAFF.

V usage is TRBV19 and J usage is TRBJ1-5; D ambiguous. Looked up from germline, CDR1 is LNHDA and CDR2 is SQIVND (reference sequence). Trimming stripped 5 bases from V and 0 bases from J, with 11 bases between. This CDR3 has 15 residues. CDR3 in DNA: TGTGCCAGTAGTTGGTCAACCGATAGCAATCAGCCCCAGCATTTT. This sequence encodes CASSWSTDSNQPQHF.

The chain couples TRBV10-3 to TRBJ2-7, with TRBD2 identical over 7 bases. Germline CDR1 is ENHRY and CDR2 is SYGVKD. V lost 10 bases to trimming and J lost 5 bases; unmatched junction nucleotides: 8. The CDR3 sequence is 12 residues long. The chain's CDR3 is CASRAGTNEQYF. The CDR3 nucleotides read TGTGCCAGCCGGGCCGGGACTAACGAGCAGTACTTC.

CDR3 sequence (DNA): TGTGCCACCAGCACGACAGGAGGCGGACCTCTCTACAATGAGCAGTTCTTC. It yields the protein CATSTTGGGPLYNEQFF. The rearrangement uses TRBV15 and TRBJ2-1, with D tentatively TRBD1 (6 bases). Trimming stripped 4 bases from V and 3 bases from J, with 19 bases between. CDR1 and CDR2 from the germline V gene are LNHNV and YYDKDF (reference sequence). This CDR3 spans 17 amino acids.

V is TRBV7-8 and J is TRBJ1-5; tentatively, D is TRBD1 (5 bases). CDR1 and CDR2 from the germline V gene are SGHVS and FQNEAQ. Trimming took off 2 bases at V and 2 bases at J, with 16 bases between the two ends. CDR3 size: 17 residues. The CDR3 sequence is CASSLRGSPTGNQPQHF. CDR3 bases: TGTGCCAGCAGCTTAAGGGGTTCGCCAACCGGCAATCAGCCCCAGCATTTT.

The genes are TRBV10-1 and TRBJ2-1; either TRBD1 or TRBD2 may fit D (5 bases each). CDR1 WNHNN and CDR2 SYGVQD come from the germline V gene (reference sequence). The CDR3 runs 18 residues. Trimming removed 2 bases from V and 7 bases from J, with 24 bases in between. This chain's CDR3 is CASSEGDQLVTKGNEQFF. The CDR3 DNA follows: TGCGCCAGCAGTGAGGGGGATCAACTAGTTACTAAGGGGAATGAGCAGTTCTTC.

This chain links TRBV7-8 with TRBJ2-3; no clear D gene. V shed 5 bases and J shed 6 bases, with 12 bases lying between them. The CDR3 has 13 amino acids. CDR1 and CDR2 (germline): SGHVS, FQNEAQ. CDR3 sequence reads: CASSPMGSDTQYF. The CDR3 nucleotides are TGTGCCAGCAGCCCCATGGGCTCTGATACGCAGTATTTT. Based on the CDR3 plus reference TRBV7-8 and TRBJ2-3, the full variable domain is GAGVSQSPRYKVAKRGQDVALRCDPISGHVSLFWYQQALGQGPEFLTYFQNEAQLDKSGLPSDRFFAERPEGSVSTLKIQRTQQEDSAVYLCASSPMGSDTQYFGPGTRLTVL.

The V gene is TRBV20-1, the J gene TRBJ1-1; TRBD1 matches at 9 bases. V was clipped by 2 bases and J by 2 bases; unmatched bases: 12. This CDR3 has 17 amino acids. Germline assignment: CDR1 DFQATT and CDR2 SNEGSKA (reference sequence). The CDR3 bases are TGCAGTGCTAGACTACCGGGACAGGGTCTAAGTAACACTGAAGCTTTCTTT. This gives the protein CSARLPGQGLSNTEAFF.

This clonotype showed up just once. The chain combines TRBV7-3 with TRBJ2-2; D is uncertain. Per germline, CDR1 SGHTA and CDR2 FQGTGA. The CDR3 has 14 amino acids. The V gene lost 5 bases and the J gene lost 2 bases, with 9 bases spanning the gap. The CDR3 coding sequence is TGTGCCAGCAGCCTATCCGTTAACACCGGGGAGCTGTTTTTT. This encodes CASSLSVNTGELFF.

This clonotype came up a few times. V and J are TRBV7-9 and TRBJ1-6, with 7 bases that match TRBD1. The germline V gene has CDR1 SEHNR and CDR2 FQNEAQ (reference sequence). Trimming cost V 5 bases and J 10 bases; bases outside gene matches: 11. This CDR3 is built from 15 residues. The CDR3 reads CASSLTGIRESPLHF. CDR3 nucleotides: TGTGCCAGCAGCCTGACAGGGATTCGGGAATCACCCCTCCACTTT.

The genes are TRBV20-1 and TRBJ2-6, with TRBD2 matching 9 bases. The CDR3 sequence is 16 residues long. The junction had 5 bases not matched to a gene; V was cut back by 5 bases and J by 0 bases. CDR1 is DFQATT, CDR2 SNEGSKA, per germline (reference sequence). CDR3 sequence reads: CSAGAGGPSGANVLTF. CDR3 nucleotide sequence: TGCAGTGCTGGAGCGGGGGGCCCCTCTGGGGCCAACGTCCTGACTTTC.

The chain combines TRBV2 with TRBJ2-1; TRBD1 aligns across 10 bases. Trimming at V came to 8 bases and at J to 7 bases, leaving 5 bases not matched to a gene. This CDR3 comprises 13 residues. Germline lookup yields CDR1 SNHLY and CDR2 FYNNEI. In DNA, the CDR3 is TGTGCCAGCCGGACAGGGGGGAGGAATGAGCAGTTCTTC. Its protein product is CASRTGGRNEQFF.

This clonotype was seen more than once but under ten times. V is TRBV20-1 and J is TRBJ2-1; D is undetermined. The CDR3 loop spans 13 amino acids. In germline, CDR1 is DFQATT, CDR2 SNEGSKA (reference sequence). The V and J ends lost 3 bases and 0 bases respectively, with 6 bases between them. The CDR3 loop is CSARESSYNEQFF. In nucleotides, the CDR3 is TGCAGTGCTAGGGAGAGCTCCTACAATGAGCAGTTCTTC.

The rearrangement joins TRBV2 to TRBJ1-5; no reliable D call. Germline CDR1 and CDR2: SNHLY and FYNNEI. CDR3 length: 14 amino acids. V was cut by 6 bases and J by 12 bases, with 21 bases left in between. CDR3 bases: TGTGCCAGCAGACGGAGCGGACTCTCCCCACGCCAGCATTTT. Encoded protein: CASRRSGLSPRQHF.

V and J are TRBV25-1 and TRBJ2-5; TRBD2 aligns across 14 bases. Germline CDR1 and CDR2: MGHDK and SYGVNS. The CDR3 has 16 amino acids. V shed 2 bases and J 1 base; nucleotides not matched to a gene: 0. The CDR3 protein is CASSEGTSGGQETQYF. The CDR3 DNA reads as TGTGCCAGCAGTGAAGGGACTAGCGGGGGCCAAGAGACCCAGTACTTC.